This T cell receptor (beta chain) was found in a study of T cell responses to AZD1222 COVID-19 vaccine. The CDR3 loop spans 11 amino acids. Per germline, CDR1 SNHLY and CDR2 FYNNEI. The germline V and J ends were trimmed by 7 bases and 6 bases, with 10 bases remaining between them. On this clone itself: Its matching antigen is unknown.

Sequencing was performed with immunoSEQ multiplex PCR; in TCRdb, only in-frame clones are kept and a portion is missing. This table has roughly 100,000 clones, 90% appearing once. The study's findings and limits: White British ancestry dominated among donors, who included more females, and clonal diversity was possibly underestimated.

The sample in question was peripheral blood, obtained on day 0 of AZD1222 vaccination. The chain combines TRBV2 with TRBJ2-7; TRBD2 might be the D (5 bases). The source of this sequence is an adult in good health. CDR3 sequence reads: CASTGRREQYF. CDR3 sequence (DNA): TGTGCCAGCACGGGAAGGCGCGAGCAGTACTTC.